This T cell receptor (beta chain) is from a study of blood T cell repertoires in COVID-19. Study details: From the United States, Italy and Spain came samples of acute and convalescent COVID-19. T cells, B-cell-depleted T cells, or PBMCs supplied cDNA or gDNA.

V was clipped by 4 bases and J by 3 bases; unmatched bases: 18. The CDR3 contains 19 residues. Germline CDR1 and CDR2: MNHNS and SASEGT. In the original processing: Amplifying reference gene primers gave estimates of nucleated cell counts. Repertoires were generated with immunoSEQ multiplex PCR, while TCRdb's copy carries only in-frame clones and drops some. That table supplies the V and J calls and clone size; D and trimming were determined from the DNA. The sample shows about 210,000 clones, around 88% of them seen only once. This TCR came from a woman between 45 and 65 years old with acute or convalescent COVID-19. The V and J genes are TRBV6-1 and TRBJ2-7, with 10 bases aligning to TRBD1. The sample comprised peripheral blood. The CDR3 bases are TGTGCCAGCAGTGTTAGGGAGAGGAGGACAGGGGGACAACTCTACGAGCAGTACTTC. It codes for CASSVRERRTGGQLYEQYF.